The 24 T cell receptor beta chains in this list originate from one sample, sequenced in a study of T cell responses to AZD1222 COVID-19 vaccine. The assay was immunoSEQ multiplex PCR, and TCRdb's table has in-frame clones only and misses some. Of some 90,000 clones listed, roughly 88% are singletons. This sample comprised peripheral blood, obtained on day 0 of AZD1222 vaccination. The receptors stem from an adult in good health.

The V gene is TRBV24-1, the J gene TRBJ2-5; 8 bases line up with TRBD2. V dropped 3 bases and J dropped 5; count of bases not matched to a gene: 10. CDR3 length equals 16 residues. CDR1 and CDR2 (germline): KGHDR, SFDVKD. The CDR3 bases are TGTGCCACCAGTGATGGAGCTAGCGGGCTTCAGGAGACCCAGTACTTC. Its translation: CATSDGASGLQETQYF.

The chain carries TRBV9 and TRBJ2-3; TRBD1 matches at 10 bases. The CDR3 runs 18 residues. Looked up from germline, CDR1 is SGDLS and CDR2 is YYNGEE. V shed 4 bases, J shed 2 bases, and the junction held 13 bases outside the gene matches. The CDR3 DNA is TGTGCCAGCAGCCTGACCAGGGGGACAGGGGTTTCCACAGATACGCAGTATTTT. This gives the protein CASSLTRGTGVSTDTQYF. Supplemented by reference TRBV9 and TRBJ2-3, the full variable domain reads DSGVTQTPKHLITATGQRVTLRCSPRSGDLSVYWYQQSLDQGLQFLIQYYNGEERAKGNILERFSAQQFPDLHSELNLSSLELGDSALYFCASSLTRGTGVSTDTQYFGPGTRLTVL.

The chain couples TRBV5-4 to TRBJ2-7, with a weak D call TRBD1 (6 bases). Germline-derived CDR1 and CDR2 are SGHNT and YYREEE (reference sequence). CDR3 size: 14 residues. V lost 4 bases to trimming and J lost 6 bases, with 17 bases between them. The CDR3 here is CASSHSDRPGEQYF. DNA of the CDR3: TGTGCCAGCAGCCATTCGGACAGACCTGGCGAGCAGTACTTC.

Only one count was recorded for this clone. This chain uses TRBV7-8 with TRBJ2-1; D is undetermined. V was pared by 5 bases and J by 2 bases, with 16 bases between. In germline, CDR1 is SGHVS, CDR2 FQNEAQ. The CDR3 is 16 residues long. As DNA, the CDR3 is TGTGCCAGCAGCGACTCCCGGGTAGGCCCCTACAATGAGCAGTTCTTC. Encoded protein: CASSDSRVGPYNEQFF.

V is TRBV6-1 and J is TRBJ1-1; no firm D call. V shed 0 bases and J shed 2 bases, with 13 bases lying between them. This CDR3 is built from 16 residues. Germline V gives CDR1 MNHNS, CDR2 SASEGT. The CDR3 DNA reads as TGTGCCAGCAGTGAAGCGCGGTCAGGCCGAAACACTGAAGCTTTCTTT. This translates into CASSEARSGRNTEAFF.

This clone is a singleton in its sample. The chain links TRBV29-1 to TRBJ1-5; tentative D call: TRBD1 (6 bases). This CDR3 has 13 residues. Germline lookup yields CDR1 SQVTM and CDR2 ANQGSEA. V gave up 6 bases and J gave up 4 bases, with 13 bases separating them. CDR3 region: CSVGDRSNQPQHF. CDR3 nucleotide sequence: TGCAGCGTCGGCGACAGGTCTAATCAGCCCCAGCATTTT.

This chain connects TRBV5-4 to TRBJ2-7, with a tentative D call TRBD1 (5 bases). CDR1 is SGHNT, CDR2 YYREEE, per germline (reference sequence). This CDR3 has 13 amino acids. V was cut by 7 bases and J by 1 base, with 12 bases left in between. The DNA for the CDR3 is TGTGCCAGCGGACCGACAGAGTCCTACGAGCAGTACTTC. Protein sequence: CASGPTESYEQYF.

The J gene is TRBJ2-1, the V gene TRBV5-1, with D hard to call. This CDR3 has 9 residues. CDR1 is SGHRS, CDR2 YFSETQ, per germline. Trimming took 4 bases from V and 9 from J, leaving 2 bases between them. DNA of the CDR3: TGCGCCAGCAGCATTGAGCAGTTCTTC. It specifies CASSIEQFF. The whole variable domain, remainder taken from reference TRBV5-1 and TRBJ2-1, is KAGVTQTPRYLIKTRGQQVTLSCSPISGHRSVSWYQQTPGQGLQFLFEYFSETQRNKGNFPGRFSGRQFSNSRSEMNVSTLELGDSALYLCASSIEQFFGPGTRLTVL.

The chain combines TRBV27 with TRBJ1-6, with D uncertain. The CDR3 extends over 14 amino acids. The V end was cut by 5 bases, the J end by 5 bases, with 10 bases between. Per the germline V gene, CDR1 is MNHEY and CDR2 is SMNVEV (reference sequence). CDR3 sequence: CASSEGRHNSPLHF. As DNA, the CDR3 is TGTGCCAGCAGTGAGGGAAGGCATAATTCACCCCTCCACTTT.

For the CDR3, the DNA is TGTGCCAGCAGCCACCCCGGGACAGGAGGTGAAAAACTGTTTTTT. It is translated as CASSHPGTGGEKLFF. V gene TRBV3-1 (or the pseudogene TRBV3-2) combines with J gene TRBJ1-4, with TRBD1 identical over 8 bases. V lost 3 bases and J lost 7; bases outside the gene matches: 7. The germline CDR1 and CDR2 sequences are LGHDT and YNNKEL (reference sequence). This CDR3 has 15 residues.

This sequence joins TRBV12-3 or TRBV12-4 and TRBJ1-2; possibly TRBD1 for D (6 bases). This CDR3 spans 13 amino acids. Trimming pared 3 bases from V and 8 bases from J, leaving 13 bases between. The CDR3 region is CASSLGGREGYTF. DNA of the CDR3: TGTGCCAGCAGTTTGGGGGGGCGCGAAGGCTACACCTTC.

The CDR3 spells CASSVGNVNSPLHF. CDR3 nucleotides: TGTGCCAGCAGCGTAGGGAATGTAAACTCACCCCTCCACTTT. The chain carries TRBV9 and TRBJ1-6; the D is unclear. The CDR3 has 14 residues. CDR1 is SGDLS and CDR2 is YYNGEE in the germline V gene. Trimming cost V 0 bases and J 10 bases, with 11 bases left between them.

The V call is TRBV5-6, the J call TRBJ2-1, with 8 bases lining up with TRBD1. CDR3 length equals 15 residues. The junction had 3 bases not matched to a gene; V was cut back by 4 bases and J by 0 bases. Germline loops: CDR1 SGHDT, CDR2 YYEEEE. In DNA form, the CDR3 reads TGTGCCAGCAGCCCAACAGGGGGCTCCTACAATGAGCAGTTCTTC. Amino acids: CASSPTGGSYNEQFF.

CDR3 DNA: TGTGCCAGCAGCCAAGTGCGGGGCGGGACAGATACGCAGTATTTT. Its protein is CASSQVRGGTDTQYF. The gene calls are TRBV14 and TRBJ2-3; D is possibly TRBD2 (6 bases). The CDR3 extends over 15 amino acids. Trimming shortened V by 1 base and J by 3 bases, and 11 bases separated the two germline ends. Germline V gene lookup returns CDR1 SGHDN and CDR2 FVKESK. Looking up the rest from reference TRBV14 and TRBJ2-3 gives the full variable domain: EAGVTQFPSHSVIEKGQTVTLRCDPISGHDNLYWYRRVMGKEIKFLLHFVKESKQDESGMPNNRFLAERTGGTYSTLKVQPAELEDSGVYFCASSQVRGGTDTQYFGPGTRLTVL.

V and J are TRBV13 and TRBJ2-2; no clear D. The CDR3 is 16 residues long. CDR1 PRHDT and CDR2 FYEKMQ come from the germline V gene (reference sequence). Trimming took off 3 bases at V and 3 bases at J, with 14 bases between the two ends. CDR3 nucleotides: TGTGCCAGCAGCTTGGGATCTGGGTACTACACCGGGGAGCTGTTTTTT. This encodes CASSLGSGYYTGELFF.

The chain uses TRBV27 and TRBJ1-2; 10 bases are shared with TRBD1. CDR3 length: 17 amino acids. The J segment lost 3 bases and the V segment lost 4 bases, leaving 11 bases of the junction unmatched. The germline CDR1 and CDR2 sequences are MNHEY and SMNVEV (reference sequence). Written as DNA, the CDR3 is TGTGCCAGCAGTTCCCGACAGGGGGCAGCCCGCGACTATGGCTACACCTTC. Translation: CASSSRQGAARDYGYTF.

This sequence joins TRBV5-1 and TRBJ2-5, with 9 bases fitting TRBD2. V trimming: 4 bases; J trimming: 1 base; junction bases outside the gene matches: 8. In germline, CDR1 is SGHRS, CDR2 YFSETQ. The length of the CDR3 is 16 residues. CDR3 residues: CASSGIAGAIQETQYF. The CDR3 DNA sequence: TGCGCCAGCAGCGGGATAGCGGGAGCTATCCAAGAGACCCAGTACTTC.

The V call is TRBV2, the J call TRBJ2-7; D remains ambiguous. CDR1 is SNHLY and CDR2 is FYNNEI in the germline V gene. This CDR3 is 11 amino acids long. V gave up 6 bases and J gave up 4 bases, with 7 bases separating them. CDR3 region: CASSPDYEQYF. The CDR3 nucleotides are TGTGCCAGCAGCCCAGATTACGAGCAGTACTTC.

The DNA of the CDR3 is TGTGCCAGCAGTGGATCCGGGACTAGCGGTTACAATGAGCAGTTCTTC. This translates into CASSGSGTSGYNEQFF. The chain couples TRBV6-1 to TRBJ2-1, with 11 bases lining up with TRBD2. The CDR3 length is 16 residues. Germline loops: CDR1 MNHNS, CDR2 SASEGT. The V gene end was trimmed by 4 bases and the J gene end by 4 bases; junction bases not matched to a gene: 6.

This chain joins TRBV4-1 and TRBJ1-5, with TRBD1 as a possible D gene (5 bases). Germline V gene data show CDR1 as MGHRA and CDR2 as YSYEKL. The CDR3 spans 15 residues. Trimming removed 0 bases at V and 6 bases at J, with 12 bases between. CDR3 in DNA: TGCGCCAGCAGCCAAGAGGGGGGAGGACGTCAGCCCCAGCATTTT. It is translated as CASSQEGGGRQPQHF.

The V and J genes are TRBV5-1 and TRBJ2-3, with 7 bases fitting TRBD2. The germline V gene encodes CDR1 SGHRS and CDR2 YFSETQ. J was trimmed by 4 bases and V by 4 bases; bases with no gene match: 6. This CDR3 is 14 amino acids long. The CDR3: CASSGVAGADTQYF. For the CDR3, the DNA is TGCGCCAGCAGCGGGGTGGCGGGAGCAGATACGCAGTATTTT.

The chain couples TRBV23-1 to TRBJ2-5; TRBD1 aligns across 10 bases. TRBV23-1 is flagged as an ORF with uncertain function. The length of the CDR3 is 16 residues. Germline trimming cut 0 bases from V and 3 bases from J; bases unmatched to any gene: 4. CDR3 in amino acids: CASSQSRDRGKETQYF. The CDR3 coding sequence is TGCGCCAGCAGTCAATCCCGGGACAGGGGAAAAGAGACCCAGTACTTC.

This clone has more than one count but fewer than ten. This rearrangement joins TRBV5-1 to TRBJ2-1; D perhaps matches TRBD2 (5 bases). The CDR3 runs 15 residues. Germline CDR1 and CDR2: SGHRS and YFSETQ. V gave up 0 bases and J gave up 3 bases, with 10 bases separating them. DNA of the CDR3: TGCGCCAGCAGCTTGGAACGGGGTGACTACAATGAGCAGTTCTTC. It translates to CASSLERGDYNEQFF.

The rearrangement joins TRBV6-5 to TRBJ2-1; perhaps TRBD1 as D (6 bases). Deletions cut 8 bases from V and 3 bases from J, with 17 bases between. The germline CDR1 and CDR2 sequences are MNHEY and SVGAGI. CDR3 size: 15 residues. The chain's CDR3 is CASSTKRGIYNEQFF. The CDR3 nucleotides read TGTGCCAGCTCTACCAAGAGGGGGATCTACAATGAGCAGTTCTTC.